A single sample gave rise to the 13 T cell receptor beta chains below, sequenced in a study of blood T cells in healthy people across ages (dated by TCRdb to about 2015). The library was obtained by 5' RACE. The reads were generated on an Illumina HiSeq 2500. The second PCR ran for about 6 to 11 cycles and used a J-beta primer mix along with a sample-barcoded 5' primer. TCRdb took the public reads, trimmed them with fastp at Q25, ran MiXCR for clone calling and kept in-frame beta chains. Each CDR3 protein gets just one entry, which takes the most common genes and DNA from the rows behind it. The sample includes about 970,000 distinct CDR3 sequences, with just over 50% observed a single time. The ten largest clones take up 20% to 25% of the sample. The sequenced material came from blood. The receptors were gathered from a woman aged 55-70 years in good health.

The J gene is TRBJ1-2, the V gene TRBV6-2 or TRBV6-3; TRBD1 might be the D (5 bases). The CDR3 extends over 14 amino acids. Trimming took off 6 bases at V and 9 bases at J, with 20 bases between the two ends. Germline CDR1 and CDR2: MNHEY and SVGEGT. CDR3 sequence reads: CASRPFSQGYRYTF. CDR3 nucleotide sequence: TGTGCCAGCAGGCCCTTCTCCCAGGGTTATCGCTACACCTTC.

V is TRBV7-6 and J is TRBJ2-3, with unresolved D. Per germline, CDR1 SGHVS and CDR2 FNYEAQ. The CDR3 has 15 amino acids. Trimming removed 0 bases at V and 3 bases at J, with 10 bases between. CDR3 in DNA: TGTGCCAGCAGCTTAGCTGCCCCCCCGACAGATACGCAGTATTTT. As protein: CASSLAAPPTDTQYF.

J is TRBJ1-5 and V is TRBV4-1; D is ambiguous. The germline V and J ends were trimmed by 1 base and 9 bases, with 13 bases remaining between them. The CDR3 sequence is 14 residues long. From germline, CDR1 is MGHRA and CDR2 YSYEKL. In DNA, the CDR3 is TGCGCCAGCAGCCAAGGGGGAGGTCATCCGCCCCAGCATTTT. As protein: CASSQGGGHPPQHF.

This clonotype has a single count. This CDR3 is CASSPWTTGELFF. CDR3 nucleotides: TGTGCCAGCAGTCCCTGGACGACCGGGGAGCTGTTTTTT. The chain recombines TRBV12-3 or TRBV12-4 with TRBJ2-2; no reliable D call. Trimming removed 5 bases from V and 5 bases from J, with 9 bases in between. The CDR3 totals 13 residues.

This chain uses TRBV24-1 with TRBJ2-3; no definite D call. The CDR3 consists of 15 residues. V was trimmed by 8 bases and J by 2 bases, leaving 16 bases between them. Germline CDR1 is KGHDR and CDR2 is SFDVKD. CDR3 coding DNA: TGTGCCACCAAGGGCTCACGCTTCGCCACAGATACGCAGTATTTT. Translation gives CATKGSRFATDTQYF.

Concerning this clonotype: Relative to the germline gene, one junction end is altered; a read error may explain this. The V and J genes are TRBV20-1 and TRBJ2-7; the D is unclear. Looked up from germline, CDR1 is DFQATT and CDR2 is SNEGSKA (reference sequence). This CDR3 is 12 amino acids long. The CDR3 region has the DNA TGCAGTGATAGAGTAGATGGCTACGAGCAGTACTTC. Its translation is CSDRVDGYEQYF.

The rearrangement joins TRBV28 to TRBJ1-1; 9 bases match TRBD1. J lost 2 bases, V lost 3 bases, and 10 bases had no gene match. The CDR3 contains 17 residues. Germline-derived CDR1 and CDR2 are MDHEN and SYDVKM. CDR3 sequence reads: CASSFIGQGQINTEAFF. In DNA form, the CDR3 reads TGTGCCAGCAGTTTCATAGGACAGGGGCAGATTAACACTGAAGCTTTCTTT. Looking up the rest from reference TRBV28 and TRBJ1-1 gives the full variable domain: DVKVTQSSRYLVKRTGEKVFLECVQDMDHENMFWYRQDPGLGLRLIYFSYDVKMKEKGDIPEGYSVSREKKERFSLILESASTNQTSMYLCASSFIGQGQINTEAFFGQGTRLTVV.

This chain links TRBV7-8 with TRBJ1-4; D is perhaps TRBD1 (6 bases). V dropped 6 bases and J dropped 8 bases, with 19 bases sitting between them. Per the germline V gene, CDR1 is SGHVS and CDR2 is FQNEAQ. The CDR3 contains 15 residues. CDR3 in DNA: TGTGCCAGCAGTCCCGGCGGGGGCTTGAAGGAAAAACTGTTTTTT. Protein: CASSPGGGLKEKLFF.

The rearrangement joins TRBV6-6 to TRBJ2-7; TRBD1 matches at 9 bases. Germline CDR1 is MNHNY and CDR2 is SVGAGI (reference sequence). With 0 bases clipped from V and 6 bases from J, the junction kept 6 bases outside the gene matches. The CDR3 has 15 amino acids. The CDR3 DNA follows: TGTGCCAGCAGTTACTCGATAGGGACAGGGATCGAGCAGTACTTC. This gives the protein CASSYSIGTGIEQYF.

This clonotype was recorded once. The chain recombines TRBV12-3 or TRBV12-4 with TRBJ2-3, with D perhaps matching TRBD1 (5 bases). CDR3 length: 17 amino acids. With 3 bases removed from V and 5 bases from J, the gap between germline ends came to 21 bases. CDR3 bases: TGTGCCAGCAGTTTGGGGCTTATTGTAGGGCGTCAAGATACGCAGTATTTT. Amino acids: CASSLGLIVGRQDTQYF.

The chain carries TRBV29-1 and TRBJ2-7, with 7 bases fitting TRBD2. This CDR3 contains 13 residues. From germline, CDR1 is SQVTM and CDR2 ANQGSEA. V trimming: 4 bases; J trimming: 7 bases; junction bases outside the gene matches: 10. CDR3 residues: CSVGASGVGEQYF. The CDR3 coding sequence is TGCAGCGTTGGGGCTAGCGGAGTAGGGGAGCAGTACTTC.

For this clonotype: At one boundary the junction diverges from the germline segment, which might be a read error. The chain links TRBV2 to TRBJ1-5; D uncertain. In germline, CDR1 is SNHLY, CDR2 FYNNEI. This CDR3 has 16 residues. CDR3 loop: CASSREPGVSNQPRHF. As DNA, the CDR3 is TGTGCCAGCAGCCGCGAGCCGGGAGTTAGCAATCAGCCCCGGCATTTT.

This sequence joins TRBV5-1 and TRBJ1-6; D is ambiguous. The CDR3 has 14 residues. Germline CDR1 is SGHRS and CDR2 is YFSETQ. Trimming removed 0 bases from V and 6 bases from J, with 7 bases in between. Here the CDR3 reads CASSLEPGNSPLHF. CDR3 sequence (DNA): TGCGCCAGCAGCTTGGAGCCGGGTAATTCACCCCTCCACTTT.